This note documents a single TCR beta chain sequence. Between the trimmed V and J ends, which lost 2 bases and 11 bases, there was a span of 14 bases. The CDR3 length is 13 residues. Germline CDR1 is KGHDR and CDR2 is SFDVKD. The source of the sample is a study of blood T cell repertoires in COVID-19. Across the study: Sites in the United States, Italy and Spain provided acute and convalescent COVID-19 samples. In each case, the material was cDNA or gDNA derived from T cells, B-cell-depleted T cells, or PBMCs.

Per the original methods: Counts of nucleated cells, estimated from reference gene primer amplification, were obtained. TCRdb keeps only in-frame clones here, not all; method: immunoSEQ multiplex PCR. D and trimming were read from the DNA, whereas the V and J calls and clone size are those reported in that table. This sample yields about 60,000 clones, of which less than 85% are seen a single time; about 6.9% belongs to the top ten. The sequence was collected from a man aged 55 to 70 with acute or convalescent COVID-19. The source material was peripheral blood. The V gene is TRBV24-1, the J gene TRBJ1-2, with D possibly matching TRBD1 (6 bases). CDR3 loop: CATSDSQGIKYTF. CDR3 in DNA: TGTGCCACCAGTGATTCGCAGGGGATTAAATACACCTTC.